This T cell receptor beta chain was captured by sequencing in a study of blood T cell repertoires in COVID-19. Study-wide context: COVID-19 samples collected from the United States, Italy and Spain covered acute and convalescent phases.

TCRdb keeps only in-frame clones here, not all; method: immunoSEQ multiplex PCR. The table lists hundreds of thousands of clones, less than 90% of them singletons. V shed 0 bases and J shed 4 bases, with 9 bases lying between them. Germline CDR1 and CDR2: MGHRA and YSYEKL. The CDR3 totals 14 residues. The sample was PBMCs or T cells enriched from blood (not recorded which). This receptor was obtained from a woman aged 30 to 39 who had recovered from COVID-19. V usage is TRBV4-1 and J usage is TRBJ1-2; D uncertain. Here the CDR3 reads CASSQDPSGYGYTF. DNA of the CDR3: TGCGCCAGCAGCCAAGACCCCTCGGGCTATGGCTACACCTTC.